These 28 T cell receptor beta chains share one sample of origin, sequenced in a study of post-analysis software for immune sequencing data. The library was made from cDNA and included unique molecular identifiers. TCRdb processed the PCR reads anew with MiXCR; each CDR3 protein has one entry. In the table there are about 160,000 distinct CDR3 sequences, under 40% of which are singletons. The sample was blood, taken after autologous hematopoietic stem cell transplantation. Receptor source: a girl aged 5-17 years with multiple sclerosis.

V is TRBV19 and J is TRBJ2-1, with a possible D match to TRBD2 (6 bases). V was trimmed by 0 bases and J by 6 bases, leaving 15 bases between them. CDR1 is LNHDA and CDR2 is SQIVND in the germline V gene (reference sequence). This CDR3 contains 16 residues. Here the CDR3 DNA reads TGTGCCAGTAGTATAGACCGGGACCTCGGGAGCAATGAGCAGTTCTTC. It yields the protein CASSIDRDLGSNEQFF.

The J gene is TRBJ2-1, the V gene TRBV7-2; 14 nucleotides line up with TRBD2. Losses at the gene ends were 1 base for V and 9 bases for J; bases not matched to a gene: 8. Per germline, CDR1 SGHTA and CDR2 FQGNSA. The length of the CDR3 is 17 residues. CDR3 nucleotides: TGTGCCAGCAGCTTAGTTGGGGGACTAGCGGGAGTGAGTGAGCAGTTCTTC. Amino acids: CASSLVGGLAGVSEQFF.

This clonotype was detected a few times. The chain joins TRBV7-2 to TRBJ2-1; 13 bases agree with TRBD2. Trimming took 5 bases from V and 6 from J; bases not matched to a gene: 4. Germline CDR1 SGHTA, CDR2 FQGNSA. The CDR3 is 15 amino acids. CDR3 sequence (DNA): TGTGCCAGCAGCCGAGGACTAGCGGGAGTCAATGAGCAGTTCTTC. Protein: CASSRGLAGVNEQFF.

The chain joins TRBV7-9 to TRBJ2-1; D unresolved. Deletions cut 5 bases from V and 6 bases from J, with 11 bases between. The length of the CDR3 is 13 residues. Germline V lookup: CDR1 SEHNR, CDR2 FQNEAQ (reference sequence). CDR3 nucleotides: TGTGCCAGCAGCCTCGGGTCTGTCAATGAGCAGTTCTTC. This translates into CASSLGSVNEQFF.

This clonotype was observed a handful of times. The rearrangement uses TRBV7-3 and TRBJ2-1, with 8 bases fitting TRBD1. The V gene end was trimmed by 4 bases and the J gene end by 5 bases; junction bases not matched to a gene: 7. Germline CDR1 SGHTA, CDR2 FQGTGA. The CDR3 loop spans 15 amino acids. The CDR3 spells CASSYGQGGHNEQFF. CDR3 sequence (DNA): TGTGCCAGCAGCTACGGACAGGGTGGCCACAATGAGCAGTTCTTC.

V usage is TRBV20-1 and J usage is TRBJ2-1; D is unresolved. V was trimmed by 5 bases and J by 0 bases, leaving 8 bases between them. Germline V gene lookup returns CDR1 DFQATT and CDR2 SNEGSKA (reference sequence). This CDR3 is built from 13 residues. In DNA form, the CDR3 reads TGCAGTGCTCCCCAGAGCTCCTACAATGAGCAGTTCTTC. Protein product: CSAPQSSYNEQFF.

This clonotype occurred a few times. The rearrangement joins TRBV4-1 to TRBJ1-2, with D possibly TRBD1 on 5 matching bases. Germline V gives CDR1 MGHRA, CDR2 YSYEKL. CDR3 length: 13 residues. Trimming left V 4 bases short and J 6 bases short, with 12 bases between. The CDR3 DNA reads TGCGCCAGCAGCCCAGGGACCCAGGATGGCTACACCTTC. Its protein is CASSPGTQDGYTF.

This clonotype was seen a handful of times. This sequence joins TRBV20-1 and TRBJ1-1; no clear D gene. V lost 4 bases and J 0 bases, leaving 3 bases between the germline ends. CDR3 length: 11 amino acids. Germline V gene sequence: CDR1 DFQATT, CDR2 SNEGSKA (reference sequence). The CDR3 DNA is TGCAGTGCTAATATGAACACTGAAGCTTTCTTT. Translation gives CSANMNTEAFF.

DNA of the CDR3: TGTGCCAGTAGTATTATGGCAGGACCCTCGGGTGAGCAGTTCTTC. Its protein is CASSIMAGPSGEQFF. This chain connects TRBV19 to TRBJ2-1; D unresolved. This CDR3 region has 15 residues. Germline V lookup: CDR1 LNHDA, CDR2 SQIVND (reference sequence). Trimming removed 3 bases from V and 9 bases from J, with 18 bases in between.

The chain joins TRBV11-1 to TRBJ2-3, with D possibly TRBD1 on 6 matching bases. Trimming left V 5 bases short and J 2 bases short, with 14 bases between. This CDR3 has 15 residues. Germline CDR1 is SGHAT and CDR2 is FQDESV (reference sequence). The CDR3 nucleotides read TGTGCCAGCAGCCTCGGACAGCTTGACACAGATACGCAGTATTTT. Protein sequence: CASSLGQLDTDTQYF.

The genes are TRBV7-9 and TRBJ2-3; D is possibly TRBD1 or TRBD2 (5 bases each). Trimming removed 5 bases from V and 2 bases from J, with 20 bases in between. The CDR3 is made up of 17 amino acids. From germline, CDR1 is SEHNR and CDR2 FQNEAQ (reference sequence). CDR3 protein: CASSPGGRDQPTDTQYF. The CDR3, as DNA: TGTGCCAGCAGCCCGGGCGGTCGGGACCAGCCCACAGATACGCAGTATTTT.

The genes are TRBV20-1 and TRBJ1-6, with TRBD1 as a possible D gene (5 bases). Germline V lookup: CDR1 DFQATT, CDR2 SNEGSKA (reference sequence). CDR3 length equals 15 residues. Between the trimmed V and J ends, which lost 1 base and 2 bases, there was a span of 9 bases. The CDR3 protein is CSARGQNTYNSPLHF. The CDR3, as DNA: TGCAGTGCTAGAGGACAGAATACCTATAATTCACCCCTCCACTTT.

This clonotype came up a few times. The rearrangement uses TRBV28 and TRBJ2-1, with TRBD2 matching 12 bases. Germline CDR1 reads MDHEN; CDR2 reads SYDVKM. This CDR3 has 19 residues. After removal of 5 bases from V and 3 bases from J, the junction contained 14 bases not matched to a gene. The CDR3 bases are TGTGCCAGCAGTGAACCCGGGACTAGCGGGCCACCAAACTACAATGAGCAGTTCTTC. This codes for CASSEPGTSGPPNYNEQFF.

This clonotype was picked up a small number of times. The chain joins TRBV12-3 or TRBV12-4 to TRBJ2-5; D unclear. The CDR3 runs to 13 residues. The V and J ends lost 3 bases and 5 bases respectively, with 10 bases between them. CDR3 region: CASSFGRWETQYF. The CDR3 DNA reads TGTGCCAGCAGTTTCGGCAGGTGGGAGACCCAGTACTTC.

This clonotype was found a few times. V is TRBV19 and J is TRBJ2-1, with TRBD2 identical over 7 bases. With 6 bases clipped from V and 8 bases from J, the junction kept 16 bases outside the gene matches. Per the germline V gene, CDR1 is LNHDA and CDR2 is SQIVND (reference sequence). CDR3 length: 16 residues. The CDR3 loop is CASRRLAISLVDEQFF. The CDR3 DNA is TGTGCCAGTAGGCGACTAGCTATAAGCCTTGTCGATGAGCAGTTCTTC.

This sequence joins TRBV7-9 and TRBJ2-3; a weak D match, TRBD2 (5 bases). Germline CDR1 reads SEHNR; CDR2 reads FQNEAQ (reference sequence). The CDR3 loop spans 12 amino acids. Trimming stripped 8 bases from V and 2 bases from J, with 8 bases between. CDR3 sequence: CASERYTDTQYF. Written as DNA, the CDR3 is TGTGCCAGCGAGCGGTACACAGATACGCAGTATTTT.

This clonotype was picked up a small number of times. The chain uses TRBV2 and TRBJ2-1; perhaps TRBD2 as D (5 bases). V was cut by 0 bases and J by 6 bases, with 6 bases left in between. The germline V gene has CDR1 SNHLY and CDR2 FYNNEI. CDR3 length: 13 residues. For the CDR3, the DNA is TGTGCCAGCAGTGAAGCGGGGAGCAATGAGCAGTTCTTC. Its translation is CASSEAGSNEQFF.

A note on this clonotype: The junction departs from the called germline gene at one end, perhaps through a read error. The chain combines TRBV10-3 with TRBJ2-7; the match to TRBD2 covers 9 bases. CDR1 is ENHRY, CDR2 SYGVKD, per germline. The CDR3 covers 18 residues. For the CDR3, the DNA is TGTGCCGTCAGTGAGTCGCTGACTAGCGGATTCGGCTCCTACGAGCAGTACTTC. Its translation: CAVSESLTSGFGSYEQYF.

DNA for the CDR3: TGTGCCAGCGGATTGATAGCCCAAGAGACCCAGTACTTC. It encodes CASGLIAQETQYF. J is TRBJ2-5 and V is TRBV6-5; D remains unclear. CDR1 is MNHEY, CDR2 SVGAGI, per germline. This CDR3 comprises 13 residues. The V end lost 8 bases, the J end lost 1 base, and 11 bases lay between the germline ends.

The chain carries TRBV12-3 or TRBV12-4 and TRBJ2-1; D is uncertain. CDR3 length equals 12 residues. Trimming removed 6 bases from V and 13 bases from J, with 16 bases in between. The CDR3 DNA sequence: TGTGCCAGCAGCCAACGGAGTGAGACCCAGTTCTTC. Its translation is CASSQRSETQFF.

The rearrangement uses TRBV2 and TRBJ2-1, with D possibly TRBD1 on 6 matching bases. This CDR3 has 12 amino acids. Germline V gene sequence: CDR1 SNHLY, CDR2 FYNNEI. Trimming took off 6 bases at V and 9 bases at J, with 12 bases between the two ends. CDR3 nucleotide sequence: TGTGCCAGCAGCCTACAGGGCGGTGAGCAGTTCTTC. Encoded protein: CASSLQGGEQFF.

CDR3 sequence: CASSTRTSGISTDTQYF. CDR3 in DNA: TGTGCCAGCAGCACTCGGACTAGCGGGATTAGCACAGATACGCAGTATTTT. The rearrangement links TRBV3-1 to TRBJ2-3; 12 bases match TRBD2. Germline CDR1 reads LGHDT; CDR2 reads YNNKEL (reference sequence). The V and J ends lost 5 bases and 0 bases, in that order; junction bases with no gene match: 6. The CDR3 covers 17 residues.

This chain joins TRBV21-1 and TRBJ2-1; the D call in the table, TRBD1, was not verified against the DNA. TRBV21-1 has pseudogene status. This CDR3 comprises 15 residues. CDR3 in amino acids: CAPRRPPGLGNEQFF. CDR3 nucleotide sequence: TGTGCCCCGCGCCGGCCGCCTGGATTGGGCAATGAGCAGTTCTTC.

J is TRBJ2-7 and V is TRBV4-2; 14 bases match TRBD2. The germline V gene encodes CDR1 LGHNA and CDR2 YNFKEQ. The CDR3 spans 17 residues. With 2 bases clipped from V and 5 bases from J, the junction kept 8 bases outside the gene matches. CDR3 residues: CASSQRGLAGDADEQYF. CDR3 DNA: TGTGCCAGCAGCCAAAGGGGACTAGCGGGAGATGCGGACGAGCAGTACTTC.

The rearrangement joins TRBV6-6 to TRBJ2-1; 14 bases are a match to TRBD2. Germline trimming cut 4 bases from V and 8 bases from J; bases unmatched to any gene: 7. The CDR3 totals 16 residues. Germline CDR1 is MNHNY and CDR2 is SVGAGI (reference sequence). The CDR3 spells CASSFLTSGRGDEQFF. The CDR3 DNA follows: TGTGCCAGCAGTTTCCTGACTAGCGGGAGGGGCGATGAGCAGTTCTTC.

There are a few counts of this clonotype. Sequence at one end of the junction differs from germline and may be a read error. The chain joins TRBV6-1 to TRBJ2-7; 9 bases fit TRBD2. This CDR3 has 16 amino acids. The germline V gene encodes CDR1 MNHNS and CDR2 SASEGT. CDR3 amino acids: CASSVRSGSGSSEQYF. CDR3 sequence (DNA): TGTGCCAGCAGTGTCCGTAGCGGGAGTGGCTCCTCCGAGCAGTACTTC.

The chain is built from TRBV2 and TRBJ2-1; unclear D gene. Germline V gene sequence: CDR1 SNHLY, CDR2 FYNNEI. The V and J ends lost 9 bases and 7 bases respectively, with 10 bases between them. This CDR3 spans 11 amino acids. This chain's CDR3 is CASTPRNEQFF. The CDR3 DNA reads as TGTGCCAGTACTCCTCGGAATGAGCAGTTCTTC.

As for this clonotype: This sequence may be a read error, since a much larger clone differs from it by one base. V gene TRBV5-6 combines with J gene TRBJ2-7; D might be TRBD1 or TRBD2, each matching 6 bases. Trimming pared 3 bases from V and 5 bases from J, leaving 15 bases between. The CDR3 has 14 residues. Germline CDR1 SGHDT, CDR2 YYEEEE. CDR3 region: CASSWAGGGNEQYF. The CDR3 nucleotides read TGTGCCAGCAGCTGGGCCGGGGGCGGGAACGAGCAGTACTTC.